This record concerns one TCR beta chain sequence. The table came from immunoSEQ multiplex PCR; TCRdb's copy has only in-frame clones and leaves some out. Among roughly 65,000 clones listed, 86% were seen once. The sample comes from a study of blood T cell repertoires in COVID-19. The CDR3 has 17 residues. V shed 3 bases, J shed 4 bases, and the junction held 11 bases outside the gene matches. CDR1 is MNHNS and CDR2 is SASEGT in the germline V gene. The rearrangement uses TRBV6-1 and TRBJ1-1; 10 bases line up with TRBD1. The origin of this receptor is an older woman with acute or convalescent COVID-19. Sequences were obtained from peripheral blood. The CDR3 sequence: CASSDRQGAAGSTEAFF. CDR3 sequence (DNA): TGTGCCAGCAGTGATCGACAGGGGGCGGCCGGATCCACTGAAGCTTTCTTT.